This is a list of T cell receptor beta chains from one sample in a study of early T cells in non-severe SARS-CoV-2 infection. TCRdb reanalysed the 5' RACE reads using MiXCR and keeps one entry per CDR3 protein. This sample carries 75,000 to 80,000 distinct CDR3 sequences, over 9% of them seen once, and the ten largest clones take roughly 5%. The sequenced sample consisted of whole blood. The receptors originated from an adult who was a healthcare worker with PCR-confirmed SARS-CoV-2 infection or an uninfected control (not recorded which). CDR3s include the opening cysteine and the closing phenylalanine or tryptophan. The D gene is left open where the match is weak. A row's size may be missing; if present it is once, few, many or a size class.

many | TRBJ2-6 | TRBD2 | TRBV20-1 | 17 | CSARPFREGSGANVLTF | TGCAGTGCCAGACCCTTCCGGGAGGGCTCTGGGGCCAACGTCCTGACTTTC
once | TRBJ2-4 | - | TRBV28 | 15 | CASRPSRGFGNIQYF | TGTGCCAGCAGGCCCAGTCGCGGGTTTGGTAACATTCAGTACTTC
many | TRBJ1-1 | TRBD1 | TRBV9 | 12 | CASDRTGGRRLF | TGTGCCAGCGATCGGACAGGAGGGCGTCGGCTCTTT
few | TRBJ1-2 | - | TRBV27 | 13 | CASSFRAAYGYTF | TGTGCCAGCAGTTTTCGGGCAGCCTATGGCTACACCTTC
few | TRBJ2-3 | TRBD2 | TRBV9 | 17 | CASSAGRTSPTTDTQYF | TGTGCCAGCAGCGCGGGTCGGACTAGCCCTACCACAGATACGCAGTATTTT
many | TRBJ2-5 | - | TRBV7-3 | 13 | CASSLANQETQYF | TGTGCCAGCAGCCTAGCGAACCAAGAGACCCAGTACTTC
- | TRBJ1-3 | TRBD1 | TRBV29-1 | 13 | CSSYRGGENTIYF | TGCAGTTCCTACAGGGGAGGAGAAAACACCATATATTTT
few | TRBJ2-7 | TRBD2 | TRBV28 | 14 | CASSYSGVDPEQYF | TGTGCCAGCAGTTATAGCGGGGTCGATCCCGAGCAGTACTTC
many | TRBJ2-1 | TRBD1 | TRBV12-3/TRBV12-4 | 12 | CASSPGQGTRFF | TGTGCCAGCAGTCCGGGACAGGGGACGCGGTTCTTC
many | TRBJ2-4 | - | TRBV7-2 | 15 | CASSSLGRASNIQYF | TGTGCCAGCAGCTCTCTAGGGCGGGCTTCAAACATTCAGTACTTC
many | TRBJ2-7 | TRBD2 | TRBV18 | 12 | CASSPSGGEQYF | TGTGCCAGCTCCCCCAGCGGGGGCGAGCAGTACTTC
- | TRBJ2-7 | - | TRBV14 | 14 | CASSLVFGGSEQYF | TGTGCCAGCAGCCTAGTGTTTGGGGGATCCGAGCAGTACTTC
few | TRBJ1-4 | - | TRBV2 | 14 | CASSLRDGYEKLFF | TGTGCCAGCTCCTTAAGGGACGGTTATGAAAAACTGTTTTTT
few | TRBJ2-3 | TRBD2 | TRBV6-2/TRBV6-3 | 16 | CASSYPLAGATDTQYF | TGTGCCAGCAGTTACCCTTTAGCGGGAGCCACAGATACGCAGTATTTT
many | TRBJ1-6 | - | TRBV7-8 | 15 | CASSLAPAPGSPLHF | TGTGCCAGCAGCTTAGCCCCCGCCCCGGGGTCACCCCTCCACTTT
many | TRBJ2-4 | - | TRBV7-9 | 13 | CASSLSAQNIQYF | TGTGCCAGCAGCTTATCAGCCCAAAACATTCAGTACTTC